The clone carrying this TCR beta chain was counted a single time. The data belong to a study of shared clonotypes between healthy human individuals. As defined, naive CD8 cells were CD45RO-negative and positively selected for CCR7, with terminally differentiated effector memory CD45RA+ cells excluded. The CDR3 is 11 amino acids. V lost 0 bases, J lost 13 bases, and 10 bases lay in between. Germline V gene lookup returns CDR1 DFQATT and CDR2 SNEGSKA (reference sequence). This table comes from immunoSEQ multiplex PCR, and its TCRdb copy is limited to in-frame clones, with some not included. Of about 580,000 clones listed, roughly 98% are singletons.

The gene calls are TRBV20-1 and TRBJ1-5; possibly TRBD1 for D (5 bases). This TCR came from a young man in good health. What was sequenced was naive CD8+ T cells sorted from blood. The CDR3 DNA follows: TGCAGTGCTAGAGATGGGGGGGAACAGCATTTT. Encoded protein: CSARDGGEQHF.